A single sample is the source of the 10 T cell receptor beta chains below, sequenced in a study of CD8 T cells in ankylosing spondylitis. TCRdb ran MiXCR on the 5' RACE reads and lists one entry per CDR3 protein. The sample includes under 450,000 distinct CDR3 sequences, around 20% of them seen just once. The specimen was blood, either unsorted or a sorted T cell fraction (not recorded which). All receptors derive from a male donor with ankylosing spondylitis or in good health (not recorded which).

The table lists this clonotype with a few counts. This chain connects TRBV15 to TRBJ2-5, with 10 bases that match TRBD1. Trimming removed 5 bases from V and 4 bases from J; junction bases left unmatched: 1. The CDR3 has 13 residues. The germline V gene has CDR1 LNHNV and CDR2 YYDKDF (reference sequence). CDR3 nucleotide sequence: TGTGCCACCAGCGACAGGGGGCGAGAGACCCAGTACTTC. Translating it yields CATSDRGRETQYF.

This clonotype has a handful of counts. The chain employs TRBV6-2 or TRBV6-3 and TRBJ2-1, with TRBD2 matching 16 bases. Germline V CDR1 and CDR2: MNHEY, SVGEGT. The CDR3 sequence is 17 residues long. V lost 7 bases to trimming and J lost 3 bases; unmatched junction nucleotides: 6. The CDR3 DNA sequence: TGTGCCAGCACCGGGACTAGCGGGGGGGCCTTCTACAATGAGCAGTTCTTC. It specifies CASTGTSGGAFYNEQFF.

The chain couples TRBV6-1 to TRBJ2-6; 9 nucleotides agree with TRBD1. Germline V gene lookup returns CDR1 MNHNS and CDR2 SASEGT. The CDR3 spans 17 residues. J lost 0 bases, V lost 5 bases, and 5 bases had no gene match. CDR3 residues: CASSKGTGISGANVLTF. The CDR3 DNA is TGTGCCAGCAGTAAAGGGACAGGGATCTCTGGGGCCAACGTCCTGACTTTC.

This sequence joins TRBV6-4 and TRBJ2-1; 10 bases fit TRBD2. V was pared by 0 bases and J by 6 bases, with 2 bases of the junction left unmatched. Germline assignment: CDR1 MRHNA and CDR2 SNTAGT. The CDR3 totals 15 residues. The CDR3 here is CASSDSAGGTNEQFF. DNA of the CDR3: TGTGCCAGCAGTGACTCAGCGGGGGGGACCAATGAGCAGTTCTTC.

This clonotype was picked up a small number of times. The chain carries TRBV12-3 or TRBV12-4 and TRBJ2-3; no clear D gene. Between the trimmed V and J ends, which lost 3 bases and 2 bases, there was a span of 9 bases. The CDR3 loop spans 14 amino acids. The CDR3 region is CASSFSANTDTQYF. As DNA, the CDR3 is TGTGCCAGCAGTTTTTCGGCGAACACAGATACGCAGTATTTT.

The gene calls are TRBV9 and TRBJ2-7; a possible D gene is TRBD2 (6 bases). This CDR3 region has 15 residues. Trimming stripped 0 bases from V and 0 bases from J, with 10 bases between. Germline lookup yields CDR1 SGDLS and CDR2 YYNGEE. CDR3 in amino acids: CASSVGGGFSYEQYF. Here the CDR3 DNA reads TGTGCCAGCAGCGTAGGTGGGGGGTTCTCCTACGAGCAGTACTTC.

This clonotype was seen more than once but under ten times. This chain joins TRBV29-1 and TRBJ2-3; D gene unclear. The CDR3 has 15 residues. Trimming took off 5 bases at V and 3 bases at J, with 18 bases between the two ends. Germline lookup yields CDR1 SQVTM and CDR2 ANQGSEA. Here the CDR3 reads CSVPLVPEGTDTQYF. CDR3 DNA: TGCAGCGTTCCCTTAGTGCCCGAAGGGACAGATACGCAGTATTTT.

V is TRBV5-1 and J is TRBJ2-7, with TRBD1 identical over 7 bases. The trim removed 2 bases at V and 6 bases at J, leaving 2 bases unmatched. Per the germline V gene, CDR1 is SGHRS and CDR2 is YFSETQ. The CDR3 extends over 12 amino acids. CDR3 coding DNA: TGCGCCAGCAGCTTTGAGGGGGCCGAGCAGTACTTC. Its translation is CASSFEGAEQYF.

This chain uses TRBV4-1 with TRBJ1-5; D is unresolved. The CDR3 is 13 residues long. Germline lookup yields CDR1 MGHRA and CDR2 YSYEKL. V was trimmed by 0 bases and J by 9 bases, leaving 9 bases between them. CDR3 in DNA: TGCGCCAGCAGCCAAGAAGCCCAATGGCCCCAGCATTTT. Amino acids: CASSQEAQWPQHF.

In this sample, this clonotype turned up once. The genes are TRBV7-6 and TRBJ2-3; no firm D call. The CDR3 sequence is 14 residues long. In germline, CDR1 is SGHVS, CDR2 FNYEAQ. V lost 5 bases and J lost 4, with 13 bases in between. CDR3 bases: TGTGCCAGCAGCCCTCCCGGAGATTCAGATACGCAGTATTTT. Amino acids: CASSPPGDSDTQYF.